This T cell receptor (beta chain) was observed in a study of shared clonotypes between healthy human individuals. V lost 4 bases and J lost 0, with 12 bases in between. CDR3 length: 14 residues. In germline, CDR1 is GTSNPN, CDR2 SVGIG (reference sequence). Researchers partitioned CD4+ cells into CD45RA+ naive and CD45RA-negative memory subsets. Findings and caveats of the study: Sorted-subset sequencing, rarefaction showed, was incomplete despite large depth. Relative to clonotypes present in all four donors, those not shared had lower generation probabilities. Memory subsets generally showed smaller estimated richness than naive subsets did.

The data were produced by immunoSEQ multiplex PCR, yet TCRdb's version contains in-frame clones alone and is incomplete. The profile shows about 2.3 million clones, about nine tenths of them singletons. A word on this clone: Its antigen is unknown.

This chain connects TRBV30 to TRBJ2-5; no clear D gene. What was sequenced was naive CD4+ T cells from PBMCs. Subset of the sample: CD45RA+ positively selected. This clonotype originated in a man younger than 35 in good health. Some clones in this sample may be carry-over from other donors' samples. The CDR3, as DNA: TGTGCCTGGAATCGGGCAGAGGACCAAGAGACCCAGTACTTC. Its protein product is CAWNRAEDQETQYF.